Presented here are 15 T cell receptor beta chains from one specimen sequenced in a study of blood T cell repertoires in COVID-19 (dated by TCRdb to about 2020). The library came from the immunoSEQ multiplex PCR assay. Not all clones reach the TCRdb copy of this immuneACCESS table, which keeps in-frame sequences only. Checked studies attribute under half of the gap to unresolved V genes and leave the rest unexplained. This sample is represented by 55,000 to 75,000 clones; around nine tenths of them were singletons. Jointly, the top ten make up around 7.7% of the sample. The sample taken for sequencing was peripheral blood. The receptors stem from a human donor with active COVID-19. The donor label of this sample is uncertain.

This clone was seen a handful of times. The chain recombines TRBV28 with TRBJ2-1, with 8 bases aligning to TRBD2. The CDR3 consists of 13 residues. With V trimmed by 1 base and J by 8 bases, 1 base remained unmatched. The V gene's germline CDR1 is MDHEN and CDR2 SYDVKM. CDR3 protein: CASSLSGRDEQFF. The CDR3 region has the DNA TGTGCCAGCAGTTTATCCGGGAGGGATGAGCAGTTCTTC.

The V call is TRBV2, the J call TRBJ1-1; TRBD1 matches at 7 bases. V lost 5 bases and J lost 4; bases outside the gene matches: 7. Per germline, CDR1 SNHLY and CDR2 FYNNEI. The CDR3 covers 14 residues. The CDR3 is CASSRDSSVTEAFF. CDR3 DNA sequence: TGTGCCAGCAGTCGGGACAGTTCGGTCACTGAAGCTTTCTTT.

In DNA, the CDR3 is TGCGCCAGCGGAACACAGGGGGCTGGGGAGACCCAGTACTTC. Amino acid sequence: CASGTQGAGETQYF. J is TRBJ2-5 and V is TRBV5-1, with 9 bases identical to TRBD1. CDR1 SGHRS and CDR2 YFSETQ come from the germline V gene. The CDR3 is 14 residues long. V lost 7 bases, J lost 5 bases, and 9 bases stayed unmatched. Full variable domain (outside the CDR3, taken from reference TRBV5-1 and TRBJ2-5): KAGVTQTPRYLIKTRGQQVTLSCSPISGHRSVSWYQQTPGQGLQFLFEYFSETQRNKGNFPGRFSGRQFSNSRSEMNVSTLELGDSALYLCASGTQGAGETQYFGPGTRLLVL.

CDR3 nucleotide sequence: TGTGCCAGCAGCACCGTTGAGAGCTCCTATAATTCACCCCTCCACTTT. It encodes CASSTVESSYNSPLHF. J is TRBJ1-6 and V is TRBV28, with D unresolved. Germline lookup yields CDR1 MDHEN and CDR2 SYDVKM. The CDR3 spans 16 residues. V was shortened by 6 bases and J by 0 bases, with 12 bases between the two germline ends.

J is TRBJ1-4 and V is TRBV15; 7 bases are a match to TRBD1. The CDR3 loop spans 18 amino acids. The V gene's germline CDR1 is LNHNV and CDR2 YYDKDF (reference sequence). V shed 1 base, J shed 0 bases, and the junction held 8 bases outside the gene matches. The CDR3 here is CATSRVPGGSATNEKLFF. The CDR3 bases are TGTGCCACCAGCAGAGTCCCAGGGGGATCTGCAACTAATGAAAAACTGTTTTTT. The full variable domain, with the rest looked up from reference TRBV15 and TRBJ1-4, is DAMVIQNPRYQVTQFGKPVTLSCSQTLNHNVMYWYQQKSSQAPKLLFHYYDKDFNNEADTPDNFQSRRPNTSFCFLDIRSPGLGDTAMYLCATSRVPGGSATNEKLFFGSGTQLSVL.

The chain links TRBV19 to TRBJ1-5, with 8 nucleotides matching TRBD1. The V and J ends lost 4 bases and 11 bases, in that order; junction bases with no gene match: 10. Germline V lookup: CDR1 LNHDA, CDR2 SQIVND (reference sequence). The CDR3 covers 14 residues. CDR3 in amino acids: CASSTGQGLVAQHF. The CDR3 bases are TGTGCCAGTAGTACCGGACAGGGTTTGGTGGCCCAGCATTTT.

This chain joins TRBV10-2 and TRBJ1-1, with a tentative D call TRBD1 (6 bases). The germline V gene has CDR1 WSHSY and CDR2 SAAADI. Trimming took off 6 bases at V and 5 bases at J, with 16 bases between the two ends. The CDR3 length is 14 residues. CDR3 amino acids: CASRSYRDGTEAFF. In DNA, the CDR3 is TGCGCCAGCAGGTCATACAGGGATGGAACTGAAGCTTTCTTT.

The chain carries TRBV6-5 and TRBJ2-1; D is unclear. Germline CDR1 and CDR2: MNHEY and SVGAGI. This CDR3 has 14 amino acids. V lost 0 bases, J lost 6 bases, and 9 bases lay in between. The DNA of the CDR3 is TGTGCCAGCAGTTACTCGTCCGGCGGCAATGAGCAGTTCTTC. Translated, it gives CASSYSSGGNEQFF.

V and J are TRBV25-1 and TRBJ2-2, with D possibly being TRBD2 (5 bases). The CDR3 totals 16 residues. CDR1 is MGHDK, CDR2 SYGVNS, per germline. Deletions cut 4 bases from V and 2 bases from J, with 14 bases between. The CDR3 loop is CASSAPLARNTGELFF. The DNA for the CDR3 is TGTGCCAGCAGTGCGCCGTTAGCGCGAAACACCGGGGAGCTGTTTTTT.

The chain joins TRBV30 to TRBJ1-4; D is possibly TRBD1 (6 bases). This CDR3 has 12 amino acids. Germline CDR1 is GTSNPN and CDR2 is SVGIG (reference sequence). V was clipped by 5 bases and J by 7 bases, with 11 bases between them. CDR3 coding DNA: TGTGCCTGGTCCCGGGACACTGAAAAACTGTTTTTT. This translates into CAWSRDTEKLFF.

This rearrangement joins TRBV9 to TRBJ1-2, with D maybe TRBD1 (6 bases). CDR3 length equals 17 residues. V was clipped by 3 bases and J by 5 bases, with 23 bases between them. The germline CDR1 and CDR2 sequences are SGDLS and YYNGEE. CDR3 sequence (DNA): TGTGCCAGCAGCGCACCTACTAGGGACACTGGAGGATATGGCTACACCTTC. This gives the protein CASSAPTRDTGGYGYTF.

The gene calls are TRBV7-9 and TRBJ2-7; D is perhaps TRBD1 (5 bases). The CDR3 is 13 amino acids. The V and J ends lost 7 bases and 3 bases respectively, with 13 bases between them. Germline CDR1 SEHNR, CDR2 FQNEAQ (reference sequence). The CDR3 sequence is CASIPTADYEQYF. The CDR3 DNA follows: TGTGCCAGCATCCCGACAGCAGACTACGAGCAGTACTTC.

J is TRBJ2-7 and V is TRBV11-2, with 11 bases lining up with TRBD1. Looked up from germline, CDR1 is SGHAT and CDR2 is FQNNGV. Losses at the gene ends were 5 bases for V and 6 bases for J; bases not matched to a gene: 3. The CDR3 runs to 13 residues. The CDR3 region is CASSGQGAGEQYF. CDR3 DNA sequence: TGTGCCAGCAGCGGACAGGGGGCGGGCGAGCAGTACTTC.

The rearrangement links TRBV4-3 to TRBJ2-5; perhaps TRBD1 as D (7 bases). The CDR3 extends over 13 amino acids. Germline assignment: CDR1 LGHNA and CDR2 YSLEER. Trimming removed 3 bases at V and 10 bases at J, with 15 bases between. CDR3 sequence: CASSQDRREVQYF. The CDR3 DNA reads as TGCGCCAGCAGCCAGGACAGGAGGGAGGTCCAGTACTTC.

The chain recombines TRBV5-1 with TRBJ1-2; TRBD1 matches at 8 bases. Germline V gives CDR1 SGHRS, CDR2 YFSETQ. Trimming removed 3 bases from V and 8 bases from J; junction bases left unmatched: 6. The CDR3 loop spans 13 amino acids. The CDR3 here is CASSSGQDTGYTF. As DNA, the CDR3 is TGCGCCAGCAGCTCGGGACAGGACACCGGCTACACCTTC.